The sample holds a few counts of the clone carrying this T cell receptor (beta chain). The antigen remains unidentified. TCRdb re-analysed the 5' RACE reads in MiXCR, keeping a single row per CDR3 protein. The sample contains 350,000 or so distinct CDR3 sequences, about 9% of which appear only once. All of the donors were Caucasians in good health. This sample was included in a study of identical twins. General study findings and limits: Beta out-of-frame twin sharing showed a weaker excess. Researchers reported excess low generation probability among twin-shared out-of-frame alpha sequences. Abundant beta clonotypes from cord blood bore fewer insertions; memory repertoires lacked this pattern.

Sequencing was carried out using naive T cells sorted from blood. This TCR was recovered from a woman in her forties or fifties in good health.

The CDR3 DNA is TGCGCCAGCAGCTACATGGGAGAGGTTGGCTACACCTTC. Its translation is CASSYMGEVGYTF. This sequence joins TRBV4-1 and TRBJ1-2; the D is unclear. The CDR3 is 13 amino acids. The V end lost 5 bases, the J end lost 7 bases, and 14 bases lay between the germline ends. Germline V gene lookup returns CDR1 MGHRA and CDR2 YSYEKL.